This TCR beta chain was identified during a study of blood T cells in healthy people across ages. With regard to this clonotype: Its antigen is as yet unknown.

Study conclusions and caveats: Naive T cell percentage by flow cytometry tracked strongly with beta diversity. Significant beta diversity loss was already apparent by age about 42, declining roughly linearly.

The authors ran a second PCR of roughly 6 to 12 cycles using a sample-barcoded 5' primer and a J-beta primer mix. Every molecule of cDNA carried a tag from a template-switch adaptor with 12 random nucleotides. TCRdb ran MiXCR on the 5' RACE reads and lists one entry per CDR3 protein. Altogether 1.5 million to 2 million distinct CDR3 sequences are present, approximately 50% being singletons, with the ten largest covering 2% to 2.5%. Total RNA amounts of at least 6 micrograms were extracted per sample. The sequence was obtained from a woman aged 40 to 49 in good health. The sample was blood.

The chain's CDR3 is CSARHYTMGEQYF. CDR3 sequence (DNA): TGCAGTGCTAGACATTACACGATGGGGGAGCAGTACTTC. V is TRBV20-1 and J is TRBJ2-4; D is tentatively TRBD1 or TRBD2 (5 bases each). This CDR3 comprises 13 residues. Germline V gene sequence: CDR1 DFQATT, CDR2 SNEGSKA (reference sequence). The V gene lost 2 bases and the J gene lost 13 bases, with 18 bases spanning the gap.